The sequence of this T cell receptor beta chain was determined in a study of early T cells in non-severe SARS-CoV-2 infection (dated by TCRdb to about 2021). Background for the entire study: Because TCR sequencing was done on bulk RNA from unsorted whole blood, the alpha and beta chains could not be paired. The study at large found these results: Matching against VDJdb was skewed toward anti-spike CD8 responses, likely underestimated virus-specific expansions, and missed private and CD4 specificities.

Set within a cohort of healthcare workers in London, UK, this nested case-control study involved weekly PCR testing of nasopharyngeal swabs along with blood sampling. Healthcare workers were enrolled in the week of the UK lockdown, from 23 to 31 March 2020, and were followed every week for up to roughly 15 weeks. The library was obtained by 5' RACE. Sequencing used a NextSeq 500. Unique molecular identifiers were attached to individual cDNA molecules in the TCR library protocol so that sequencing error and PCR bias could be corrected. TCR alpha and beta chains were both sequenced, and the abundances of alpha and beta sequences in each sample were closely correlated with each other. The authors' analysis ran thus. Decombinator V4 was used to annotate TCR sequences for V gene, J gene and CDR3. Expanded TCRs were defined as changing significantly between any two time points under a Poisson model with p below 0.0001. TCR abundances were normalised to the total number of TCRs sequenced in each sample and reported as counts per million. TRAV1-2 paired with TRAJ12, TRAJ20 or TRAJ33 defined MAIT TCRs, while TRAV10 paired with TRAJ18 defined iNKT TCRs. VDJdb, accessed 1 November 2021, was searched for CMV, EBV and SARS-CoV-2 annotated TCRs, excluding TCRs annotated for multiple antigens. TCRdb reprocessing: public reads trimmed at Q25 with fastp, clones called with MiXCR, in-frame beta chains kept. Entries are consolidated by CDR3 protein sequence, retaining the most common genes and DNA. Clone size and V and J calls follow TCRdb, not the original study. The sample has about 66,000 distinct CDR3 sequences on record, roughly 13% of them singletons. In total, the top ten clones hold roughly 8% of the sample.

The germline V gene supplies CDR1 SGHAT and CDR2 FQNNGV. Relative to germline, V is missing 3 bases and J is missing 14 bases, with 5 bases of the junction outside any gene match. From its cysteine to its phenylalanine, the CDR3 spans 13 amino acids. The DNA shown is the 39-base CDR3, in frame from base 1. About this clonotype: No antigen is known for it. Qualities for individual bases were not recorded, and no much larger clone is one base off.

Material for sequencing was whole blood. This receptor chain uses TRBV11-2 and TRBJ2-1, with 12 bases matching TRBD2. This TCR came from an adult who was a healthcare worker with PCR-confirmed SARS-CoV-2 infection or an uninfected control (not recorded which). Here is the DNA: TGTGCCAGCAGCTTGGAGACTAGCGGGAGAAAGTTCTTC. The encoded protein is CASSLETSGRKFF.